These T cell receptor beta chains were read from a single sample in a study of blood T cell repertoires in COVID-19. Sequencing was performed with immunoSEQ multiplex PCR; in TCRdb, only in-frame clones are kept and a portion is missing. The data hold 250,000 to 350,000 clones, with around 87% observed a single time. The sequencing input was peripheral blood. The source is a woman between 45 and 60 years old who had recovered from COVID-19. Each CDR3 is given with its conserved first and last residue. Each record gives: clone size, V gene, D gene, J gene, CDR3 DNA, CDR3 protein. D genes are given only for firm matches. Some rows mark clone size as missing; the rest say once, few, many or name a class of expanded clone.

clone_size: .
v_call: TRBV2
d_call: .
j_call: TRBJ2-5
cdr3_nt: TGTGCCAGCCGACGACGGTCAGTCAGGGTTAAGGGAGAGACCCAGTACTTC
cdr3_aa: CASRRRSVRVKGETQYF

clone_size: once
v_call: TRBV3-1/TRBV3-2
d_call: TRBD1
j_call: TRBJ1-1
cdr3_nt: TGTGCCAGCAGCCAAGATATGAGGGGGCGGTTAGGGACGATGAACACTGAAGCTTTCTTT
cdr3_aa: CASSQDMRGRLGTMNTEAFF

clone_size: .
v_call: TRBV10-3
d_call: TRBD2
j_call: TRBJ2-1
cdr3_nt: TGTGCCATGGGACTAGCGGGAGGATCGAATGAGCAGTTCTTC
cdr3_aa: CAMGLAGGSNEQFF

clone_size: many
v_call: TRBV29-1
d_call: .
j_call: TRBJ2-7
cdr3_nt: TGCAGCGTTGTATTGGGGCTGTACGAGCAGTACTTC
cdr3_aa: CSVVLGLYEQYF

clone_size: .
v_call: TRBV7-9
d_call: .
j_call: TRBJ1-1
cdr3_nt: TGTGCCAGCAGCTTAGTGGGAGGGCTGAACACTGAAGCTTTCTTT
cdr3_aa: CASSLVGGLNTEAFF

clone_size: .
v_call: TRBV6-4
d_call: TRBD2
j_call: TRBJ2-3
cdr3_nt: TGTGCCAGCAGTGGGACTAGCGGGGGTGGAGATACGCAGTATTTT
cdr3_aa: CASSGTSGGGDTQYF

clone_size: .
v_call: TRBV5-4
d_call: .
j_call: TRBJ1-6
cdr3_nt: TGTGCCAGCACCCTGGAGGGTGGAAGCAATTCACCCCTCCACTTT
cdr3_aa: CASTLEGGSNSPLHF

clone_size: .
v_call: TRBV18
d_call: TRBD2
j_call: TRBJ2-7
cdr3_nt: TGTGCCAGCTCACCTCGGCCGTCTAGCGGGGGGTACGAGCAGTACTTC
cdr3_aa: CASSPRPSSGGYEQYF

clone_size: .
v_call: TRBV12-5
d_call: .
j_call: TRBJ1-4
cdr3_nt: TGTGCTAGTGGTTTTAGTCTGTCCGGGATAAATGAAAAACTGTTTTTT
cdr3_aa: CASGFSLSGINEKLFF

clone_size: .
v_call: TRBV19
d_call: TRBD1
j_call: TRBJ1-1
cdr3_nt: TGTGCCAGTAGTAGGGGTGCGGGGACAGCCAACACTGAAGCTTTCTTT
cdr3_aa: CASSRGAGTANTEAFF

clone_size: .
v_call: TRBV4-2
d_call: .
j_call: TRBJ1-4
cdr3_nt: TGTGCCAGCAGCCCCGGTGCGGAAAAACTGTTTTTT
cdr3_aa: CASSPGAEKLFF

clone_size: few
v_call: TRBV4-1
d_call: .
j_call: TRBJ1-4
cdr3_nt: TGCGCCAGCAGCCTTCCGGGAGGGGCTAGGGAAAAACTGTTTTTT
cdr3_aa: CASSLPGGAREKLFF

clone_size: few
v_call: TRBV5-6
d_call: TRBD1
j_call: TRBJ1-2
cdr3_nt: TGTGCCAGCAGCTTGGCCGGGACAGGGGGTAGAGAGTACACCTTC
cdr3_aa: CASSLAGTGGREYTF

clone_size: .
v_call: TRBV7-2
d_call: .
j_call: TRBJ2-3
cdr3_nt: TGTGCCAGCAGCTTAGTGCGGGGAGCCAGAGATACGCAGTATTTT
cdr3_aa: CASSLVRGARDTQYF

clone_size: few
v_call: TRBV4-1
d_call: .
j_call: TRBJ1-5
cdr3_nt: TGCGCCAGCAGCAACCGCCCCCAGTCTGCTGGCAATCAGCCCCAGCATTTT
cdr3_aa: CASSNRPQSAGNQPQHF

clone_size: .
v_call: TRBV14
d_call: TRBD1
j_call: TRBJ2-5
cdr3_nt: TGTGCCAGCAGCCCTTCCAGGGGGCGAACCCAGTACTTC
cdr3_aa: CASSPSRGRTQYF

clone_size: .
v_call: TRBV9
d_call: .
j_call: TRBJ2-3
cdr3_nt: TGTGCCAGCAGCGTTGGACCACCGGGACATCTAAACACAGATACGCAGTATTTT
cdr3_aa: CASSVGPPGHLNTDTQYF

clone_size: .
v_call: TRBV2
d_call: TRBD1
j_call: TRBJ2-7
cdr3_nt: TGTGCCAGCAGTGACGAGGGGACAGGTTCTTCCTACGAGCAGTACTTC
cdr3_aa: CASSDEGTGSSYEQYF

clone_size: .
v_call: TRBV6-2/TRBV6-3
d_call: TRBD2
j_call: TRBJ2-4
cdr3_nt: TGTGCCAGCAGTTCCCGAGCGGGGGTTGGGGAAAACATTCAGTACTTC
cdr3_aa: CASSSRAGVGENIQYF

clone_size: .
v_call: TRBV4-3
d_call: TRBD2
j_call: TRBJ2-7
cdr3_nt: TGCGCCAGCAGCCAAGATCGCAGCGGGGGGGCATACGAGCAGTACTTC
cdr3_aa: CASSQDRSGGAYEQYF

clone_size: .
v_call: TRBV7-9
d_call: TRBD2
j_call: TRBJ2-7
cdr3_nt: TGTGCCAGCAGTCGGGGGGTGGGCGAGCAGTACTTC
cdr3_aa: CASSRGVGEQYF

clone_size: .
v_call: TRBV27
d_call: TRBD2
j_call: TRBJ2-1
cdr3_nt: TGTGCCAGCAGTTTTCGACTAGCGGTTGAGGATGAGCAGTTCTTC
cdr3_aa: CASSFRLAVEDEQFF

clone_size: .
v_call: TRBV6-6
d_call: .
j_call: TRBJ1-6
cdr3_nt: TGTGCCAGCAGAGGTGGGGGCCGTACATCACCCCTCCACTTT
cdr3_aa: CASRGGGRTSPLHF

clone_size: few
v_call: TRBV7-3
d_call: TRBD1
j_call: TRBJ2-1
cdr3_nt: TGTGCCAGCAGCTCGGGACAGGGCTTTCATGAGCAGTTCTTC
cdr3_aa: CASSSGQGFHEQFF

clone_size: few
v_call: TRBV27
d_call: TRBD1
j_call: TRBJ1-1
cdr3_nt: TGTGCCAGCAGTGTACAGGGGGTGATGAACACTGAAGCTTTCTTT
cdr3_aa: CASSVQGVMNTEAFF

clone_size: .
v_call: TRBV7-9
d_call: TRBD2
j_call: TRBJ2-5
cdr3_nt: TGTGCCAGCAGTGACAGAGGTGGGGGGGAAGAGACCCAGTACTTC
cdr3_aa: CASSDRGGGEETQYF

clone_size: once
v_call: TRBV4-2
d_call: .
j_call: TRBJ1-5
cdr3_nt: TGTGCCAGCAGCCGTTCTGGGCCAGAAAATCAGCCCCAGCATTTT
cdr3_aa: CASSRSGPENQPQHF

clone_size: .
v_call: TRBV11-3
d_call: TRBD2
j_call: TRBJ2-3
cdr3_nt: TGTGCCAGCAGCTTAGGGGGATTAGCGGGCCACGGGGATACGCAGTATTTT
cdr3_aa: CASSLGGLAGHGDTQYF

clone_size: .
v_call: TRBV19
d_call: .
j_call: TRBJ1-5
cdr3_nt: TGTGCCAGTAGTTCGCGGTGGAGCAATCAGCCCCAGCATTTT
cdr3_aa: CASSSRWSNQPQHF

clone_size: .
v_call: TRBV5-1
d_call: .
j_call: TRBJ1-2
cdr3_nt: TGCGCCAGCAGCTTGGTGGTCGGAGCTAACTATGGCTACACCTTC
cdr3_aa: CASSLVVGANYGYTF

clone_size: .
v_call: TRBV9
d_call: .
j_call: TRBJ1-1
cdr3_nt: TGTGCCAGCAGCGTAGCTCCAGGGAACACTGAAGCTTTCTTT
cdr3_aa: CASSVAPGNTEAFF

clone_size: .
v_call: TRBV25-1
d_call: TRBD1
j_call: TRBJ2-2
cdr3_nt: TGTGCCAGCAGGGACAGGTGGGCCGGGGAGCTGTTTTTT
cdr3_aa: CASRDRWAGELFF

clone_size: .
v_call: TRBV6-2/TRBV6-3
d_call: .
j_call: TRBJ2-5
cdr3_nt: TGTGCCAGCAGTTACTCGTGGGGGCGCTTGGGGACCCAGTACTTC
cdr3_aa: CASSYSWGRLGTQYF

clone_size: .
v_call: TRBV12-1
d_call: .
j_call: TRBJ1-1
cdr3_nt: TGTGCCAGCAGCTCCTATCGTGTCTTGAACACTGAAGCTTTCTTT
cdr3_aa: CASSSYRVLNTEAFF

clone_size: .
v_call: TRBV24-1
d_call: .
j_call: TRBJ1-2
cdr3_nt: TGTGCCACCAGTGAATCGACCGGGGCGGGGGGCTACACCTTC
cdr3_aa: CATSESTGAGGYTF

clone_size: .
v_call: TRBV28
d_call: TRBD2
j_call: TRBJ2-7
cdr3_nt: TGTGCCAGCAGTTTAGCGGGAGGGCCCAACGAGCAGTACTTC
cdr3_aa: CASSLAGGPNEQYF

clone_size: .
v_call: TRBV2
d_call: TRBD1
j_call: TRBJ1-2
cdr3_nt: TGTGCCAGCGTGTACGGGACAGTAAATGGCTACACCTTC
cdr3_aa: CASVYGTVNGYTF

clone_size: once
v_call: TRBV5-4
d_call: .
j_call: TRBJ2-3
cdr3_nt: TGTGCCAGCACTAGCGCCTCTTTGAGTAGCACAGATACGCAGTATTTT
cdr3_aa: CASTSASLSSTDTQYF

clone_size: few
v_call: TRBV11-2
d_call: .
j_call: TRBJ1-2
cdr3_nt: TGTGCCAGCAGCTTTACAACGGGGGTTGGCTACACCTTC
cdr3_aa: CASSFTTGVGYTF

clone_size: .
v_call: TRBV4-1
d_call: .
j_call: TRBJ1-2
cdr3_nt: TGCGCCAGCAGCCAAGATACGGGGTATGGCTACACCTTC
cdr3_aa: CASSQDTGYGYTF

clone_size: .
v_call: TRBV3-1/TRBV3-2
d_call: TRBD1
j_call: TRBJ2-5
cdr3_nt: TGTGCCAGCAGGACAGGGCCAGAGACCCAGTACTTC
cdr3_aa: CASRTGPETQYF

clone_size: .
v_call: TRBV6-2/TRBV6-3
d_call: .
j_call: TRBJ2-5
cdr3_nt: TGTGCCAGCAGTCACCCGGGACTCCAAAAAGAGACCCAGTACTTC
cdr3_aa: CASSHPGLQKETQYF

clone_size: few
v_call: TRBV12-3/TRBV12-4
d_call: .
j_call: TRBJ1-3
cdr3_nt: TGTGCCAGCAGCCCCCCCGTCCGAAACACCATATATTTT
cdr3_aa: CASSPPVRNTIYF

clone_size: .
v_call: TRBV27
d_call: .
j_call: TRBJ1-2
cdr3_nt: TGTGCCAGCAGTTTTCGCGGGGCAGACCCTTATGGCTACACCTTC
cdr3_aa: CASSFRGADPYGYTF

clone_size: .
v_call: TRBV27
d_call: TRBD1
j_call: TRBJ2-5
cdr3_nt: TGTGCCAGCAGTAGACAGGGGGAAGAGACCCAGTACTTC
cdr3_aa: CASSRQGEETQYF

clone_size: .
v_call: TRBV7-9
d_call: .
j_call: TRBJ1-1
cdr3_nt: TGTGCCAGCAGCCCCAGACAGGACACTGAAGCTTTCTTT
cdr3_aa: CASSPRQDTEAFF

clone_size: .
v_call: TRBV24-1
d_call: .
j_call: TRBJ2-5
cdr3_nt: TGTGCCACCAGACCCGGGACATGGGAAGAGACCCAGTACTTC
cdr3_aa: CATRPGTWEETQYF

clone_size: .
v_call: TRBV6-2/TRBV6-3
d_call: TRBD2
j_call: TRBJ2-1
cdr3_nt: TGTGCCAGCAGTGACTTCCTAGCGGGAGTGGGGCGCGCTGAGCAGTTCTTC
cdr3_aa: CASSDFLAGVGRAEQFF

clone_size: .
v_call: TRBV9
d_call: TRBD1
j_call: TRBJ1-4
cdr3_nt: TGTGCCAGCAGCGTCGGGACAGGGGGTGAAAAACTGTTTTTT
cdr3_aa: CASSVGTGGEKLFF

clone_size: .
v_call: TRBV24-1
d_call: TRBD2
j_call: TRBJ2-2
cdr3_nt: TGTGCCACCAGTGGAAGTAGCGGGGGTACCGGGGAGCTGTTTTTT
cdr3_aa: CATSGSSGGTGELFF

clone_size: .
v_call: TRBV6-4
d_call: .
j_call: TRBJ1-2
cdr3_nt: TGTGCCAGCAGTGCCGAGTTTGGGAGGCTTACTAACTATGGCTACACCTTC
cdr3_aa: CASSAEFGRLTNYGYTF

clone_size: .
v_call: TRBV18
d_call: .
j_call: TRBJ1-2
cdr3_nt: TGTGCCAGCTCACCGTCCGAGGGATCTAACTATGGCTACACCTTC
cdr3_aa: CASSPSEGSNYGYTF

clone_size: .
v_call: TRBV27
d_call: TRBD1
j_call: TRBJ1-1
cdr3_nt: TGTGCCAGCAGTTTGGGACAGGCCGGGGGGATTATGAACACTGAAGCTTTCTTT
cdr3_aa: CASSLGQAGGIMNTEAFF

clone_size: .
v_call: TRBV4-3
d_call: .
j_call: TRBJ2-7
cdr3_nt: TGCGCCAGCAGCCAAGAATCCGAACTCTACGAGCAGTACTTC
cdr3_aa: CASSQESELYEQYF

clone_size: .
v_call: TRBV7-6
d_call: TRBD1
j_call: TRBJ1-1
cdr3_nt: TGTGCCAGCAGCTCCACAGGGGGGAACACTGAAGCTTTCTTT
cdr3_aa: CASSSTGGNTEAFF

clone_size: .
v_call: TRBV18
d_call: .
j_call: TRBJ2-3
cdr3_nt: TGTGCCAGCTCACCCTCAGATACGCAGTATTTT
cdr3_aa: CASSPSDTQYF

clone_size: .
v_call: TRBV5-8
d_call: TRBD2
j_call: TRBJ2-1
cdr3_nt: TGTGCCAGCAGCTTTCGGGGGGGGTCCTACAATGAGCAGTTCTTC
cdr3_aa: CASSFRGGSYNEQFF

clone_size: .
v_call: TRBV15
d_call: TRBD1
j_call: TRBJ1-3
cdr3_nt: TGTGCCACCAGCAGAGACAGGGGGCCTGGAAACACCATATATTTT
cdr3_aa: CATSRDRGPGNTIYF

clone_size: .
v_call: TRBV18
d_call: .
j_call: TRBJ2-5
cdr3_nt: TGTGCCAGCTCACCGCTCCCCCCAGACCGTGCGGGCAAAGAAGAGACCCAGTACTTC
cdr3_aa: CASSPLPPDRAGKEETQYF

clone_size: .
v_call: TRBV19
d_call: TRBD1
j_call: TRBJ2-2
cdr3_nt: TGTGCCAGTAGTACCCGGACAGGGGGTGACACCGGGGAGCTGTTTTTT
cdr3_aa: CASSTRTGGDTGELFF